The 5 T cell receptor beta chains below come from one sample, sequenced in a study of T-cell reconstitution after alpha-beta-depleted transplantation in children. During its preparation, the TCRbeta library received unique molecular identifiers. TCRdb re-derived calls from the PCR reads in MiXCR, one entry per CDR3 protein. Of about 980,000 distinct CDR3 sequences in the sample, about 29% are singletons; the top ten hold more than 25%. The sequences come from PBMCs, mostly from graft donor cells, collected 360 days after TCRalphabeta/CD19-depleted stem cell transplant. The receptors stem from a boy under two years old who had a stem cell transplant for SCID, so the T cells may come from the graft donor.

This sequence joins TRBV11-1 and TRBJ2-5, with TRBD2 matching 16 bases. The CDR3 spans 18 residues. Germline-derived CDR1 and CDR2 are SGHAT and FQDESV (reference sequence). The ends lost 3 bases at V and 5 bases at J; junction bases unmatched: 9. CDR3 residues: CASSFSGLAGGPRETQYF. DNA for the CDR3: TGTGCCAGCAGCTTCTCGGGACTAGCGGGGGGGCCGAGGGAGACCCAGTACTTC.

There are a few counts of this clonotype. V usage is TRBV24-1 and J usage is TRBJ1-2; no firm D call. From germline, CDR1 is KGHDR and CDR2 SFDVKD. Trimming took off 4 bases at V and 2 bases at J, with 4 bases between the two ends. This CDR3 comprises 12 residues. This CDR3 is CATSDQNYGYTF. In DNA, the CDR3 is TGTGCCACCAGTGACCAGAACTATGGCTACACCTTC.

J is TRBJ2-3 and V is TRBV7-9; D call uncertain. This CDR3 is 14 amino acids long. V lost 7 bases, J lost 2 bases, and 13 bases lay in between. CDR1 is SEHNR, CDR2 FQNEAQ, per germline (reference sequence). The CDR3, as DNA: TGTGCCAGCACCACGGAACGGTTCACAGATACGCAGTATTTT. Translating it yields CASTTERFTDTQYF.

The V call is TRBV28, the J call TRBJ2-3; 7 nucleotides agree with TRBD1. The CDR3 consists of 14 residues. With V trimmed by 4 bases and J by 6 bases, 7 bases remained unmatched. Germline V lookup: CDR1 MDHEN, CDR2 SYDVKM. In nucleotides, the CDR3 is TGTGCCAGCAGTTGGGGACAGTACGGGGATACGCAGTATTTT. Translating it yields CASSWGQYGDTQYF.

The V call is TRBV7-9, the J call TRBJ2-3, with D possibly matching TRBD2 (6 bases). Trimming left V 2 bases short and J 2 bases short, with 17 bases between. The CDR3 runs 17 residues. Germline loops: CDR1 SEHNR, CDR2 FQNEAQ (reference sequence). DNA for the CDR3: TGTGCCAGCAGCTTAATTCTAGGTCGGGGGACCACAGATACGCAGTATTTT. It translates to CASSLILGRGTTDTQYF.